The 10 T cell receptor beta chains reported below all come from one sample, sequenced in a study of Graves' ophthalmopathy and Graves' hyperthyroidism. RNA transcripts provided the template for amplifying TCR beta CDR3 regions. Investigators did first-round RT-PCR with HTBI primers, then second-round multiplex PCR. TCRdb reprocessed the multiplex PCR reads via MiXCR and lists one record per CDR3 protein. The top ten clones hold roughly 5.8% of a sample with about 160,000 distinct CDR3 sequences, under 40% of them seen once. Sequenced input: peripheral blood. These receptors all stem from a woman aged 40 to 50 with Graves' ophthalmopathy.

The CDR3 region is CASSLSSVGETQYF. The CDR3 nucleotides read TGTGCCAGCAGTTTAAGTAGCGTCGGTGAGACCCAGTACTTC. This chain links TRBV28 with TRBJ2-5, with a weak D call TRBD2 (5 bases). The V gene lost 2 bases and the J gene lost 5 bases, with 12 bases spanning the gap. The CDR3 is 14 residues long. The germline gives CDR1 MDHEN, CDR2 SYDVKM.

This clonotype was counted many times. The chain is built from TRBV19 and TRBJ1-2; D may be TRBD1 (6 bases). Germline V lookup: CDR1 LNHDA, CDR2 SQIVND (reference sequence). V was shortened by 6 bases and J by 1 base, with 9 bases between the two germline ends. This CDR3 comprises 13 residues. DNA for the CDR3: TGTGCCAGTAGCTACAGGGTTAACTATGGCTACACCTTC. This gives the protein CASSYRVNYGYTF.

This clonotype occurred many times. The chain is built from TRBV4-1 and TRBJ1-5; 9 bases are a match to TRBD1. CDR3 length: 17 residues. CDR1 is MGHRA and CDR2 is YSYEKL in the germline V gene. Trimming cost V 1 base and J 7 bases; bases outside gene matches: 11. The CDR3 DNA is TGCGCCAGCAGCCAAGTCCCGGGACAGGGCGGGAGACAGCCCCAGCATTTT. It codes for CASSQVPGQGGRQPQHF.

This clonotype occurred many times. The chain combines TRBV6-5 with TRBJ1-6, with D possibly TRBD1 on 5 matching bases. The CDR3 has 14 residues. V lost 7 bases and J lost 2, with 9 bases in between. CDR1 and CDR2 (germline): MNHEY, SVGAGI. The CDR3 reads CASTRDPYNSPLHF. In nucleotides, the CDR3 is TGTGCCAGCACCCGGGACCCCTATAATTCACCCCTCCACTTT.

This rearrangement joins TRBV5-1 to TRBJ2-5; D is unclear. The germline gives CDR1 SGHRS, CDR2 YFSETQ. V was shortened by 4 bases and J by 5 bases, with 15 bases between the two germline ends. There are 14 residues in the CDR3. CDR3 DNA: TGCGCCAGCAGCCTGGAAACGGGTTGGGAGACCCAGTACTTC. The encoded protein is CASSLETGWETQYF.

This clonotype appeared many times. The chain couples TRBV20-1 to TRBJ1-5, with TRBD1 matching over 9 bases. V was clipped by 0 bases and J by 4 bases; unmatched bases: 7. The CDR3 has 16 amino acids. Germline V CDR1 and CDR2: DFQATT, SNEGSKA (reference sequence). The CDR3 DNA sequence: TGCAGTGCTAGAGACCCGGGACAGGGATTTAATCAGCCCCAGCATTTT. Residues: CSARDPGQGFNQPQHF.

This clonotype has only a few counts. The chain combines TRBV12-3 or TRBV12-4 with TRBJ1-5, with D perhaps matching TRBD1 (6 bases). V shed 4 bases and J shed 6 bases, with 10 bases lying between them. This CDR3 has 13 amino acids. The CDR3 sequence: CASSYRVGQPQHF. In DNA, the CDR3 is TGTGCCAGCAGTTACAGGGTAGGTCAGCCCCAGCATTTT.

At least ten counts were recorded for this clonotype. The chain is built from TRBV28 and TRBJ1-1; 7 nucleotides align to TRBD1. Losses at the gene ends were 2 bases for V and 11 bases for J; bases not matched to a gene: 11. Germline V gives CDR1 MDHEN, CDR2 SYDVKM. The CDR3 length is 14 residues. CDR3 coding DNA: TGTGCCAGCAGTTTAGACGGCAGGGGGGTATTGGCTTTCTTT. Protein product: CASSLDGRGVLAFF.

V gene TRBV6-2 or TRBV6-3 combines with J gene TRBJ1-2; 8 bases agree with TRBD1. The CDR3 is made up of 17 amino acids. Germline assignment: CDR1 MNHEY and CDR2 SVGEGT. The V and J ends lost 6 bases and 7 bases, in that order; junction bases with no gene match: 19. CDR3 loop: CASRDPRGQEDPPGYTF. The CDR3 bases are TGTGCCAGCAGAGATCCCCGGGGACAGGAGGACCCCCCTGGCTACACCTTC.

This clonotype was seen ten or more times. The CDR3 region is CASSRRTLENYEQYF. The CDR3 region has the DNA TGTGCCAGCTCACGGAGGACACTCGAGAACTACGAGCAGTACTTC. This chain connects TRBV18 to TRBJ2-7; D is perhaps TRBD1 or TRBD2 (5 bases each). Germline V gene data show CDR1 as KGHSH and CDR2 as LQKENI. V lost 4 bases to trimming and J lost 3 bases, with 16 bases between them. The CDR3 sequence is 15 residues long.